Below, 7 T cell receptor beta chains from the same sample are listed, as sequenced in a study of post-analysis software for immune sequencing data. Whole-study results and caveats: Controls showed lower frequencies than patients for five TRBV segments, and TRBV5-6, TRBV5-1 and TRBV20-1 were among these.

These receptors' targets are unknown. Unique molecular identifiers were carried by the TCR beta cDNA libraries. Using its own MiXCR run on the PCR reads, TCRdb lists one record per CDR3 protein. The data show hundreds of thousands of distinct CDR3 sequences, around 60% seen once. Input material: blood. All receptors come from a girl aged 2 to 9 with multiple sclerosis.

J is TRBJ1-4 and V is TRBV29-1, with TRBD1 matching 9 bases. The CDR3 length is 16 residues. The V segment lost 6 bases and the J segment 0 bases; nucleotides outside the gene matches: 8. In germline, CDR1 is SQVTM, CDR2 ANQGSEA. CDR3 sequence reads: CSVSGTGTTTNEKLFF. The CDR3 coding sequence is TGCAGCGTCTCCGGGACAGGGACTACAACTAATGAAAAACTGTTTTTT.

This sequence joins TRBV4-3 and TRBJ2-7, with D unresolved. CDR1 and CDR2 (germline): LGHNA, YSLEER. V lost 0 bases and J lost 0, with 6 bases in between. The CDR3 consists of 14 residues. The CDR3 is CASSQDRASYEQYF. Written as DNA, the CDR3 is TGCGCCAGCAGCCAAGATCGTGCCTCCTACGAGCAGTACTTC.

This chain links TRBV12-3 or TRBV12-4 with TRBJ2-5, with TRBD2 as a possible D gene (6 bases). This CDR3 has 12 amino acids. V was clipped by 6 bases and J by 7 bases, with 12 bases between them. The CDR3, as DNA: TGTGCCAGCAGCGGAGGGGCGGGGACCCAGTACTTC. Translating gives CASSGGAGTQYF.

This clonotype was counted a few times. The chain carries TRBV7-8 and TRBJ2-7, with 10 nucleotides matching TRBD2. The CDR3 contains 15 residues. Per the germline V gene, CDR1 is SGHVS and CDR2 is FQNEAQ. V lost 2 bases to trimming and J lost 3 bases; unmatched junction nucleotides: 4. The CDR3 DNA reads TGTGCCAGCAGCTTATCAGGACTAGCGGACTACGAGCAGTACTTC. This sequence encodes CASSLSGLADYEQYF.

The chain links TRBV5-1 to TRBJ1-1; 10 nucleotides align to TRBD1. The CDR3 is 17 residues long. Germline V lookup: CDR1 SGHRS, CDR2 YFSETQ. After removal of 1 base from V and 1 base from J, the junction contained 7 bases not matched to a gene. The CDR3, as DNA: TGCGCCAGCAGCTTGTGGACAGGGGGTTCCGGGAACACTGAAGCTTTCTTT. Amino acids: CASSLWTGGSGNTEAFF.

There are a few counts of this clonotype. CDR3: CSAKTTDTQYF. The CDR3 DNA sequence: TGCAGTGCTAAGACCACAGATACGCAGTATTTT. The V and J genes are TRBV20-1 and TRBJ2-3; D not resolved. V was cut by 4 bases and J by 2 bases, with 4 bases left in between. CDR1 and CDR2 (germline): DFQATT, SNEGSKA (reference sequence). This CDR3 has 11 amino acids.

V gene TRBV5-1 combines with J gene TRBJ2-3; D gene ambiguous. V shed 4 bases and J shed 4 bases, with 13 bases lying between them. The germline gives CDR1 SGHRS, CDR2 YFSETQ. The CDR3 consists of 14 residues. The CDR3 is CASSPGGVADTQYF. CDR3 bases: TGCGCCAGCAGCCCGGGTGGGGTCGCAGATACGCAGTATTTT.